This is a list of T cell receptor beta chains from one sample in a study of T cells in Graves' hyperthyroidism and ophthalmopathy. TCRdb reanalysed the multiplex PCR reads using MiXCR and keeps one entry per CDR3 protein. The table includes fewer than 200,000 distinct CDR3 sequences, 15% to 20% detected once. Sequencing was performed on blood. Every receptor here comes from a woman aged 45-60 years with Graves' hyperthyroidism. CDR3s leave out the opening cysteine and the closing phenylalanine or tryptophan. Each record gives: CDR3 protein, J gene, V gene, CDR3 length.

ASSGWTEVSYNEQF | TRBJ2-1 | TRBV5-1 | 14
ASSGGTGYYGYT | TRBJ1-2 | TRBV19 | 12
ASSGGTGVYNEQF | TRBJ2-1 | TRBV2 | 13
ASSSGQGHNYGYT | TRBJ1-2 | TRBV9 | 13
ASSPDRGGPSGYT | TRBJ1-2 | TRBV2 | 13
ASRNSYNEQF | TRBJ2-1 | TRBV6-1 | 10
ASSEERGGTDTQY | TRBJ2-3 | TRBV10-1 | 13
ASRITWDTEAF | TRBJ1-1 | TRBV6-1 | 11
ASSPPRGEQY | TRBJ2-7 | TRBV6-2/TRBV6-3 | 10
ASSTSGTGVYEQY | TRBJ2-7 | TRBV4-1 | 13
ASSQGLLTNTEAF | TRBJ1-1 | TRBV4-1 | 13
ASRFGGGSRTGELF | TRBJ2-2 | TRBV5-6 | 14
ACSSTGDSPLH | TRBJ1-6 | TRBV28 | 11
ASTTVSQAHYGYT | TRBJ1-2 | TRBV6-1 | 13
ASSSSIAGSSYNEQF | TRBJ2-1 | TRBV5-6 | 15
SARQWVAGDQETQY | TRBJ2-5 | TRBV20-1 | 14
ASSFLGQKNTEAF | TRBJ1-1 | TRBV18 | 13
SAQPGTSGTYEQY | TRBJ2-7 | TRBV20-1 | 13
ASSAGTTYEQY | TRBJ2-7 | TRBV19 | 11
ASSQRDRGPYGYT | TRBJ1-2 | TRBV27 | 13
ASSTPEGQFGYT | TRBJ1-2 | TRBV4-1 | 12
ASRGQGREQPQH | TRBJ1-5 | TRBV2 | 12
ATSAWTARRAEVARDTQY | TRBJ2-3 | TRBV24-1 | 18
ASSVLSLRGSQPQH | TRBJ1-5 | TRBV7-2 | 14
ASALGPSTDTQY | TRBJ2-3 | TRBV12-5 | 12
ASKWEREQF | TRBJ2-1 | TRBV7-2 | 9
ASSRQGGGALYEQY | TRBJ2-7 | TRBV11-2 | 14
ASSLGTGPRDGYT | TRBJ1-2 | TRBV5-1 | 13
ASGRQGKGYT | TRBJ1-2 | TRBV6-1 | 10
ASSLGLVYNEQF | TRBJ2-1 | TRBV11-2 | 12
ASSPRARGNTIY | TRBJ1-3 | TRBV3-1 | 12
AWSVGGPLRAF | TRBJ1-1 | TRBV30 | 11
ASSFNQNTEAF | TRBJ1-1 | TRBV7-3 | 11
ASSFRVRSTYNEQF | TRBJ2-1 | TRBV12-3/TRBV12-4 | 14
SAIDRNNEKLF | TRBJ1-4 | TRBV20-1 | 11
ASSPTGDYGYT | TRBJ1-2 | TRBV6-2/TRBV6-3 | 11